Below are 3 T cell receptor beta chains sequenced from a single sample in a study of blood T cells in healthy people across ages. A second roughly 6 to 12 cycle PCR used barcoded and J-beta primers. One entry per CDR3 protein, called by TCRdb with MiXCR from the 5' RACE reads. The table shows 710,000 or so distinct CDR3 sequences, with less than 40% occurring only once. The sequencing input was blood. Receptors were obtained from a woman at least 80 years old in good health.

This clonotype was found a few times. The V and J genes are TRBV20-1 and TRBJ1-1; D remains unclear. CDR1 is DFQATT and CDR2 is SNEGSKA in the germline V gene (reference sequence). The ends were cut back, 0 bases at V and 2 bases at J, with 10 bases in the middle. CDR3 size: 14 residues. DNA for the CDR3: TGCAGTGCTAGAGATCCGCCGGTTAACACTGAAGCTTTCTTT. It codes for CSARDPPVNTEAFF.

The chain carries TRBV12-3 or TRBV12-4 and TRBJ2-3, with 7 bases lining up with TRBD1. This CDR3 region has 18 residues. V shed 3 bases, J shed 1 base, and the junction held 13 bases outside the gene matches. The CDR3 loop is CASSFRTGGVSGTDTQYF. DNA for the CDR3: TGTGCCAGCAGTTTTCGGACAGGTGGGGTCTCAGGCACAGATACGCAGTATTTT.

This clonotype was seen only a few times. Given a much more abundant clone one base away, this may be a read error. The chain employs TRBV2 and TRBJ2-6; D might be TRBD1 or TRBD2, each matching 5 bases. Germline CDR1 SNHLY, CDR2 FYNNEI. This CDR3 is built from 13 residues. The V end lost 10 bases, the J end lost 4 bases, and 11 bases lay between the germline ends. The CDR3 sequence is CAIGAVGANVLTF. The CDR3 DNA sequence: TGTGCCATCGGGGCGGTCGGGGCCAACGTCCTGACTTTC.